This TCR beta chain was documented in a study of T cell responses to AZD1222 COVID-19 vaccine. Study results and caveats: At 160-218 and 743-854, vaccine-associated CD4 TCRs were dominant, and they spanned spike.

Remarks on this clone: Its matching antigen is unknown.

TCRdb's copy holds only in-frame clones and misses some; the assay was immunoSEQ multiplex PCR. Among under 200,000 clones, 70% to 90% were seen once, and the ten largest hold about 24%. The source was peripheral blood, collected 28 days after the second AZD1222 dose. This clonotype was sampled from an adult who received the AZD1222 COVID-19 vaccine.

CDR3 amino acids: CASSPTDGNTIYF. The DNA for the CDR3 is TGTGCCAGCAGCCCAACGGACGGAAACACCATATATTTT. V is TRBV5-6 and J is TRBJ1-3; D not resolved. This CDR3 has 13 amino acids. V dropped 4 bases and J dropped 4 bases, with 9 bases sitting between them. Germline V gives CDR1 SGHDT, CDR2 YYEEEE.